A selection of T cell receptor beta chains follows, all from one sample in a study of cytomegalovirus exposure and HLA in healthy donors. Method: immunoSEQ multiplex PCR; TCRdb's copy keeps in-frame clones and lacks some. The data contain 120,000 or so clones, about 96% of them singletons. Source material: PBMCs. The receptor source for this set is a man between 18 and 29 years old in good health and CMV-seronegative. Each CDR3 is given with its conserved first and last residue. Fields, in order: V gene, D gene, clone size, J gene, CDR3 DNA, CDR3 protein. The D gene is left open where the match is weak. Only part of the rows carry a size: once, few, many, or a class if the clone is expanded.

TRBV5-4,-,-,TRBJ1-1,TGTGCCAGCAGTCGAAACCGGGTCTCGAACACTGAAGCTTTCTTT,CASSRNRVSNTEAFF
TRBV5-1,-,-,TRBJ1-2,TGCGCCAGCAGCTACCAGGGGAAAAACTATGGCTACACCTTC,CASSYQGKNYGYTF
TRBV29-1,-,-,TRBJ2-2,TGCGGGGTGGACTTAAGAGCCGGGGAGCTGTTTTTT,CGVDLRAGELFF
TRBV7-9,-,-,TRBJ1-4,TGTGCCAGCAGCCGACAGATTGCAACTAATGAAAAACTGTTTTTT,CASSRQIATNEKLFF
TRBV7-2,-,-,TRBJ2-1,TGTGCCAGCAGCTTAGTTGGGGCGGGAATGTTTGGGGACAATGAGCAGTTCTTC,CASSLVGAGMFGDNEQFF
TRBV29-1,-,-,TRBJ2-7,TGCAGCGTGGTAGCAGAGAGGGTGGGAGAGCAGTACTTC,CSVVAERVGEQYF
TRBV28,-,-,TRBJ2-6,TGTGCCAGCACCTCGCCACAGGGTTCTGGGGCCAACGTCCTGACTTTC,CASTSPQGSGANVLTF
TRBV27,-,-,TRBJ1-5,TGTGCCAGCAGTTTATCTACACAGGGCAATCAGCCCCAGCATTTT,CASSLSTQGNQPQHF
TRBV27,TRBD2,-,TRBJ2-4,TGTGCCAGCAGTCCATGGACTAGCGACATTCAGTACTTC,CASSPWTSDIQYF
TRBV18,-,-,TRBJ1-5,TGTGCCAGCTCACCCCCGGGGGAGGGGAGCAATCAGCCCCAGCATTTT,CASSPPGEGSNQPQHF
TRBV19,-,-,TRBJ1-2,TGTGCCAGTGGGGCGCTCTTCTACACCTTC,CASGALFYTF
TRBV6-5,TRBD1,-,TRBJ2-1,TGTGCCAGCAGTTCATCGGGACAGAGCTCCTACAATGAGCAGTTCTTC,CASSSSGQSSYNEQFF
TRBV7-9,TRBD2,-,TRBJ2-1,TGTGCCAGCAGCCGGACTAGCGGGACCTCCTACAATGAGCAGTTCTTC,CASSRTSGTSYNEQFF
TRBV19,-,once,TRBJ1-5,TGTGCCAGTAGTATAGAACAGGGCCTTAGCAATCAGCCCCAGCATTTT,CASSIEQGLSNQPQHF
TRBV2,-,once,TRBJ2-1,TGTGCCAGCAGTGAGGAGTCCGAGAATGAGCAGTTCTTC,CASSEESENEQFF
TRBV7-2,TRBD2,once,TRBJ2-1,TGTGCCAGCAGGATAGCGGGACTTAATGAGCAGTTCTTC,CASRIAGLNEQFF
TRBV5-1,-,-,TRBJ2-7,TGCGCCAGCAGCGTCGAAGTCACAGGTAGCCACGAGCAGTACTTC,CASSVEVTGSHEQYF
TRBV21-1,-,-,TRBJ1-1,TGTGCCAGCAGCAAATTTATGCGTCTGGGGAGGAGGCTGAACACTGAAGCTTTCTTT,CASSKFMRLGRRLNTEAFF
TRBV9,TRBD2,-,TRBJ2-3,TGTGCCAGCAGCCCTCGACTAGCGGGCCGCACAGATACGCAGTATTTT,CASSPRLAGRTDTQYF
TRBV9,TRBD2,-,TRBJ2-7,TGTGCCAGCAGTTCTAGCGGGGGGACCTACGAGCAGTACTTC,CASSSSGGTYEQYF
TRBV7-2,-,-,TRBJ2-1,TGTGCCAGCAGCTTAACTAGCTCCTACAATGAGCAGTTCTTC,CASSLTSSYNEQFF
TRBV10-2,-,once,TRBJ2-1,TGCGCCAGCAGTGAGAGCGCCAGCTCCTACAATGAGCAGTTCTTC,CASSESASSYNEQFF
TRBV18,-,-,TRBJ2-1,TGTGCCAGCTCACCACCAGGGGGTTCCGGGGAGCAGTTCTTC,CASSPPGGSGEQFF
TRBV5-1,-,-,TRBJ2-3,TGCGCCAGCAGCGAAATCGGGAGTAGCACAGATACGCAGTATTTT,CASSEIGSSTDTQYF
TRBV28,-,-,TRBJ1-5,TGTGCCAGCGGCGAGGGCAGGGGACATCAGCCCCAGCATTTT,CASGEGRGHQPQHF
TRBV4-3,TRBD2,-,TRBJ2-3,TGCGCCAGCAGACCAAGACTAGCGGGAACAGATACGCAGTATTTT,CASRPRLAGTDTQYF
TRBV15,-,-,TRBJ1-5,TGTGCCACCAGCAGAGATCCGGGGGAGGACCAGCCCCAGCATTTT,CATSRDPGEDQPQHF
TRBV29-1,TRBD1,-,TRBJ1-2,TGCAGCGTTGCGGGACAGGGGAATGGCTACACCTTC,CSVAGQGNGYTF
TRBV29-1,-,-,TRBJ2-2,TGCAGCGTTGAAGATCAGACGGAGGTGTTTTTT,CSVEDQTEVFF
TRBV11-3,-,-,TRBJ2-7,TGTGCCAGCAGCTCGACACGCCTCTTCCCCTACGAGCAGTACTTC,CASSSTRLFPYEQYF
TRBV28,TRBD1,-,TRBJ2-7,TGTGCCAGCAGTTTCCCACCAGACAGGGGGGTCTACGAGCAGTACTTC,CASSFPPDRGVYEQYF
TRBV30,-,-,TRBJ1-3,TGTGCCTGGAGTGGCAGTCCCAGCTCTGGAAACACCATATATTTT,CAWSGSPSSGNTIYF
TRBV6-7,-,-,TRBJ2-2,TGTGCCAGCAGGGGAAGCGGGAACACCGGGGAGCTGTTTTTT,CASRGSGNTGELFF